The present T cell receptor beta chain was sequenced within a study of blood T cell repertoires in COVID-19 (dated by TCRdb to the early 2020s). Broadly, across the study: Samples covering the acute and convalescent phases of COVID-19 were provided by collaborators in the United States, Italy and Spain. The material from the prospective study consisted of cDNA or gDNA derived from T cells, B-cell-depleted T cells, or PBMCs. The dataset comprised deeply sampled blood TCRbeta repertoires from subjects exposed to, actively infected with, or recovered from COVID-19. The repertoires were made available in a free public database intended to serve as a resource for research on the immune response to SARS-CoV-2. Samples were obtained from the ongoing ImmuneRACE study (first 160 participants) and from some 1,200 subjects provided by 6 global collaborators. A de-identified subject ID, COVID-19 status, age in years and sex were almost always included in the sample metadata. Where HLA class I and class II types were available, the types were taken from metadata supplied by the sample provider, not from assay-based typing. The research as a whole found: The quantity of clinical and demographic metadata differed by source and by participant and was supplied without curation.

Compared with germline, V lacks 6 bases and J lacks 5 bases; bases without a gene match: 5. The CDR3 runs 16 amino acids, cysteine and phenylalanine included. Only the CDR3 DNA is retained, 48 bases long and in frame from the first base. CDR1 SNHLY and CDR2 FYNNEI are derived from the germline V gene. Comment on this clone: The antigen it binds to is not known. Base qualities are not recorded, but no much larger clone differs from it by a single base.

The immunoSEQ Assay, a bias-controlled multiplex PCR, was used to amplify TCRbeta CDR3 regions from genomic DNA. The study's own analysis went as follows. Within the assay, amplification of reference gene primers was used to estimate how many nucleated cells each sample contained. Sequence reads were collapsed and filtered to measure the absolute abundance of every unique TCRbeta CDR3 rearrangement. For each sample, productive Simpson clonality was calculated by taking the square root of Simpson's diversity index across productive rearrangements. This is the immuneACCESS table as TCRdb keeps it, with only in-frame sequences that have V and J called. A part of the clones is gone; compared with another copy, unresolved V genes explain less than half, and the rest is unexplained. V, J and clone size are those of that table, while D and trimming were read from the DNA. This sample is represented by around 400,000 clones; more than 75% of them were singletons. The biggest ten clones account for over 9.5% of the sample.

At one collaborating source in Seattle, patients were enrolled during active infection and were followed longitudinally through the course of disease. The collaborating institutions used their own protocols to collect whole blood in K2EDTA tubes. For TCRbeta analysis, collaborators shipped samples as frozen whole blood, isolated PBMCs, or DNA extracted from either of those sample types. The source is a woman in her 30s with COVID-19, enrolled during active disease. The chain joins TRBV2 to TRBJ2-2; TRBD2 fits 14 bases in the junction. Source material: peripheral blood. DNA sequence: TGTGCCAGCAGGCCGGGACTAGCGGGAGCAACCGGGGAGCTGTTTTTT. It codes for CASRPGLAGATGELFF.